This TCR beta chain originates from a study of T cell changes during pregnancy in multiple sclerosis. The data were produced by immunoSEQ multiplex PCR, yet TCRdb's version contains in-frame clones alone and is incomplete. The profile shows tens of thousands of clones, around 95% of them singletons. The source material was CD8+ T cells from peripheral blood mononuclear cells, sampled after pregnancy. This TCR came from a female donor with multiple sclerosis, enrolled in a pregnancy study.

CDR3 sequence reads: CSVEDPETGAPPDTQYF. CDR3 nucleotide sequence: TGCAGCGTTGAAGATCCAGAGACAGGGGCCCCACCCGATACGCAGTATTTT. The chain is built from TRBV29-1 and TRBJ2-3, with 8 bases identical to TRBD1. Germline V gene data show CDR1 as SQVTM and CDR2 as ANQGSEA. V dropped 0 bases and J dropped 6; count of bases not matched to a gene: 14. The CDR3 loop spans 17 amino acids.